Listed below are T cell receptor beta chains from one sample, sequenced in a study of CD8 T cells in Susac syndrome. In TCRdb, the immunoSEQ multiplex PCR reads were re-called with MiXCR into one record per CDR3 protein. The table includes some 200,000 distinct CDR3 sequences, roughly 94% detected once. The source material was CD8+ T cells from PBMCs. The receptors originated from a human donor with Susac syndrome. Each CDR3 is given with its conserved first and last residue. A D gene is named only where the DNA matches it firmly. Clone size appears in some rows only: once, few, many, or a class for an expanded clone.

>TRBV20-1|once|TRBJ2-7|NA
TGCAGAGCGTGCCCTCAAGTGGGGGCGATAACCTACGAGCAGTACTTC
CRACPQVGAITYEQYF
>TRBV5-1|NA|TRBJ2-5|NA
TGCGCCAGCAGCTCCGGTGCAGGGGACGCGAGAGAGACCCAGTACTTC
CASSSGAGDARETQYF
>TRBV5-6|NA|TRBJ2-7|TRBD1
TGTGCCAGCAGGAGGGGACAGCTTACCTACGAGCAGTACTTC
CASRRGQLTYEQYF
>TRBV14|NA|TRBJ1-2|NA
TGTGCCAGCAGCCAGTCTGAACTGGATGGGGGGGTCAACTATGGCTACACCTTC
CASSQSELDGGVNYGYTF
>TRBV24-1|NA|TRBJ2-6|TRBD1
TGTGCCACCAGTGGCACCACGTCCTCGGGACAGGGGACATCTGGGGCCAACGTCCTGACTTTC
CATSGTTSSGQGTSGANVLTF
>TRBV29-1|NA|TRBJ1-1|NA
TGCAGCGTTTTTCTCCCGGGCACTGAAGCTTTCTTT
CSVFLPGTEAFF
>TRBV3-1|NA|TRBJ2-7|TRBD2
TGTGCCAGCAGCCGCCGTTTTAGCGGGGATTCCTACGAGCAGTACTTC
CASSRRFSGDSYEQYF
>TRBV7-9|once|TRBJ2-1|NA
TGTGCCAGCAGCTTGGCCGGGGGCGTGGGCAATGAGCAGTTCTTC
CASSLAGGVGNEQFF
>TRBV23-1|NA|TRBJ1-5|NA
TGCGCCAGCAGTCAGCAGGGGCTCTTGAATCAGCCCCAGCATTTT
CASSQQGLLNQPQHF
>TRBV7-9|once|TRBJ2-3|NA
TGTGCCAGCAGCTCCAACACGCAGTATTTT
CASSSNTQYF
>TRBV7-6|NA|TRBJ2-7|NA
TGTGCCAGCAGCTTACCCCATGGGGCCTACGAGCAGTACTTC
CASSLPHGAYEQYF
>TRBV2|NA|TRBJ1-1|TRBD1
TGTGCCAGCAGTGACCAGGGGGAGACTGAAGCTTTCTTT
CASSDQGETEAFF
>TRBV13|NA|TRBJ2-1|NA
TGTGCCAGCAGCTTAAGGGGACTGGGTGATGAGCAGTTCTTC
CASSLRGLGDEQFF
>TRBV12-3/TRBV12-4|NA|TRBJ1-3|NA
TGTGCCAGCAGTTCCCCCTACGGAAACACCATATATTTT
CASSSPYGNTIYF
>TRBV4-1|NA|TRBJ1-3|NA
TGCGCCAGCAGCCCAACCCCTGGAAACACCATATATTTT
CASSPTPGNTIYF
>TRBV19|NA|TRBJ2-1|TRBD1
TGTGCCAGTAGCCCACCCGACAGGGCCGACTACAATGAGCAGTTCTTC
CASSPPDRADYNEQFF
>TRBV27|NA|TRBJ2-1|NA
TGTGCCAGGCGCATCGGCAATGAGCAGTTCTTC
CARRIGNEQFF
>TRBV7-9|NA|TRBJ1-5|NA
TGTGCCAGCAGCCCGAGTGGGTATCAGCCCCAGCATTTT
CASSPSGYQPQHF
>TRBV28|NA|TRBJ2-7|NA
TGTGCCAGCAGTTTCCGGGGAGAGGTCTACGAGCAGTACTTC
CASSFRGEVYEQYF
>TRBV11-2|NA|TRBJ2-1|TRBD2
TGTGCCAGCAGCTTATTTTGGACTAGCGGGGAAATGAATGAGCAGTTCTTC
CASSLFWTSGEMNEQFF
>TRBV20-1|once|TRBJ2-5|TRBD1
TGCAGTGCGAAACCGGGACAGGGAGAGACCCAGTACTTC
CSAKPGQGETQYF
>TRBV12-3/TRBV12-4|few|TRBJ1-1|NA
TGTGCCAGCAGTTTCGGGGGTGAAGCTTTCTTT
CASSFGGEAFF
>TRBV25-1|NA|TRBJ2-2|NA
TGTGCCAGCAGTGAAATTTCGAACACCGGGGAGCTGTTTTTT
CASSEISNTGELFF
>TRBV5-1|NA|TRBJ2-2|NA
TGCGCCAGCAGCTTGGAGTCCCCCATACTCACCGGGGAGCTGTTTTTT
CASSLESPILTGELFF
>TRBV27|NA|TRBJ2-1|NA
TGTGCCAGCAGTTTGGCACCCTACAATGAGCAGTTCTTC
CASSLAPYNEQFF
>TRBV23-1|NA|TRBJ2-7|TRBD2
TGCGCCAGCAGTTTTAGCGGGAGAGCGCAGTACTTC
CASSFSGRAQYF
>TRBV5-4|NA|TRBJ2-7|NA
TGTGCCAGCAGCTCGGAGGGAATAAAGCAGTACTTC
CASSSEGIKQYF
>TRBV6-4|NA|TRBJ1-1|NA
TGTGCCTGTTCCGGGATCAACACTGAAGCTTTCTTT
CACSGINTEAFF
>TRBV27|NA|TRBJ2-7|TRBD1
TGTGCCAGCAGTTTATCCAAAACCGGGACAGGGATAGTCGAGCAGTACTTC
CASSLSKTGTGIVEQYF
>TRBV5-1|NA|TRBJ1-1|TRBD1
TGCGCCAGCAGCGTAGGACAGGGACGTACTGAAGCTTTCTTT
CASSVGQGRTEAFF
>TRBV24-1|NA|TRBJ2-3|TRBD1
TGTGCCACCAGTGACTGGGACAGGGGGGTTAGCACAGATACGCAGTATTTT
CATSDWDRGVSTDTQYF
>TRBV5-1|once|TRBJ1-1|NA
TGCGCCAGCAGCTTCTTCTCAGGGGACACTGAAGCTTTCTTT
CASSFFSGDTEAFF
>TRBV7-2|NA|TRBJ2-5|NA
TGTGCCAGCAGCCGGACCCATTCGGAGACCCAGTACTTC
CASSRTHSETQYF
>TRBV7-3|NA|TRBJ2-1|NA
TGTGCCAGCAGCTTAGTGGCGGGGCACGGGGGGCCCCCCTACAATGAGCAGTTCTTC
CASSLVAGHGGPPYNEQFF
>TRBV7-3|NA|TRBJ2-5|TRBD1
TGTGCCAGCAGCTTTACAGGGGGAGGCCCAGAGACCCAGTACTTC
CASSFTGGGPETQYF
>TRBV7-8|NA|TRBJ2-7|TRBD2
TGTGCCAGCAGCGAAAACGGGGGGGCCGACTACGAGCAGTACTTC
CASSENGGADYEQYF
>TRBV29-1|NA|TRBJ1-4|TRBD1
TGCAGCGTGCTGACAGGGGCGACTAATGAAAAACTGTTTTTT
CSVLTGATNEKLFF
>TRBV19|once|TRBJ2-7|NA
TGTGCCAGTAGTATAAAGGCCGGGACCGGGTTTTACGAGCAGTACTTC
CASSIKAGTGFYEQYF
>TRBV30|NA|TRBJ1-2|TRBD1
TGTGCCTGGACCCGGACAGGGGATGGCTACACCTTC
CAWTRTGDGYTF